This TCR beta chain was identified during a study of high-grade serous ovarian cancer treatment subgroups. Study-wide findings and caveats: Only CDR3 was analyzed; CDR1 and CDR2 were not.

Measured with immunoSEQ multiplex PCR; TCRdb has only the in-frame clones, and not every one. The table shows about 6,200 clones, with around 72% occurring only once. This clone was seen a single time. Antigen specificity is unknown. Tumor samples were obtained before definitive surgery or chemotherapy. Sequenced input: tumor tissue. The receptor's source is a human donor with high-grade serous ovarian cancer.

CDR3 DNA: TGCAGCGTTGAAGAGGGTTCTAATGAAAAACTGTTTTTT. It translates to CSVEEGSNEKLFF. This chain links TRBV29-1 with TRBJ1-4; D unresolved. Germline V lookup: CDR1 SQVTM, CDR2 ANQGSEA. This CDR3 is 13 amino acids long. Between the trimmed V and J ends, which lost 0 bases and 3 bases, there was a span of 5 bases.